Below are 27 T cell receptor beta chains sequenced from a single sample in a study of Graves' ophthalmopathy and Graves' hyperthyroidism. Beta-chain TCR CDR3 regions were amplified from RNA transcripts. HTBI-primed first-round RT-PCR preceded second-round multiplex PCR. TCRdb reprocessed the multiplex PCR reads via MiXCR and lists one record per CDR3 protein. In the table there are about 410,000 distinct CDR3 sequences, approximately 20% of which are singletons. Sequencing was done on a sample of peripheral blood. The receptor set was obtained from a woman between 18 and 29 years old with Graves' ophthalmopathy.

There are many counts of this clonotype. The chain employs TRBV6-1 and TRBJ2-7; possibly TRBD1 for D (5 bases). The CDR3 is 16 residues long. The germline V and J ends were trimmed by 2 bases and 3 bases, with 17 bases remaining between them. Germline-derived CDR1 and CDR2 are MNHNS and SASEGT. The CDR3 DNA sequence: TGTGCCAGCAGTGAATTCTTCGGTGACAGAGACTACGAGCAGTACTTC. Translation: CASSEFFGDRDYEQYF.

This chain uses TRBV2 with TRBJ1-2; 7 nucleotides align to TRBD1. The CDR3 has 18 residues. Looked up from germline, CDR1 is SNHLY and CDR2 is FYNNEI. The J segment lost 0 bases and the V segment lost 8 bases, leaving 18 bases of the junction unmatched. CDR3 sequence (DNA): TGTGCCAGCGCCGGGGTTGGAAGACAGGGTCGAACTAACTATGGCTACACCTTC. As protein: CASAGVGRQGRTNYGYTF.

The genes are TRBV7-3 and TRBJ1-6; D is possibly TRBD1 (6 bases). CDR3 size: 14 residues. CDR1 SGHTA and CDR2 FQGTGA come from the germline V gene. With 5 bases removed from V and 8 bases from J, the gap between germline ends came to 13 bases. In nucleotides, the CDR3 is TGTGCCAGCAGCCTGACAGGTCTGGATTCACCCCTCCACTTT. This gives the protein CASSLTGLDSPLHF.

This clonotype has a count of ten or more. Mismatch with germline at one junction end may stem from a read error. The rearrangement joins TRBV2 to TRBJ2-5; D gene uncertain. The CDR3 totals 15 residues. Germline lookup yields CDR1 SNHLY and CDR2 FYNNEI. For the CDR3, the DNA is TGTGCCATCAGTTCGGCTGCTTGGTCCCAAGAGACCCAGTACTTC. Translating gives CAISSAAWSQETQYF.

This clonotype was observed many times. The J gene is TRBJ2-2, the V gene TRBV9; 9 bases line up with TRBD2. The CDR3 contains 17 residues. Germline CDR1 reads SGDLS; CDR2 reads YYNGEE. The junction had 11 bases not matched to a gene; V was cut back by 4 bases and J by 4 bases. Here the CDR3 reads CASSLFAAGGTTGELFF. The DNA of the CDR3 is TGTGCCAGCAGCCTATTTGCTGCGGGAGGGACCACCGGGGAGCTGTTTTTT.

There are many counts of this clonotype. V is TRBV6-5 and J is TRBJ2-7; 12 bases agree with TRBD2. With V trimmed by 6 bases and J by 1 base, 7 bases remained unmatched. Germline V gives CDR1 MNHEY, CDR2 SVGAGI. This CDR3 has 16 residues. DNA for the CDR3: TGTGCCAGCAGGGCTTTGGGACTAGCGGGTTCCTACGAGCAGTACTTC. The encoded protein is CASRALGLAGSYEQYF.

This clonotype came up many times. V is TRBV29-1 and J is TRBJ2-7; 7 bases line up with TRBD1. Germline V gene lookup returns CDR1 SQVTM and CDR2 ANQGSEA. Unmatched junction bases numbered 9, after V lost 6 bases and J lost 4 bases. The CDR3 is made up of 13 amino acids. CDR3 sequence: CSVDTQGEYEQYF. CDR3 DNA sequence: TGCAGCGTGGACACGCAGGGGGAGTACGAGCAGTACTTC.

In its sample, this clonotype was seen many times. The V gene is TRBV7-2, the J gene TRBJ1-6; 11 nucleotides match TRBD1. Germline values: CDR1 SGHTA, CDR2 FQGNSA. Losses at the gene ends were 3 bases for V and 10 bases for J; bases not matched to a gene: 8. CDR3 size: 16 residues. DNA of the CDR3: TGTGCCAGCAGCTTCGCCCACCGGGACAGGGGGTCACCCCTCCACTTT. Protein sequence: CASSFAHRDRGSPLHF.

Many counts were recorded for this clonotype. This chain joins TRBV3-1 and TRBJ2-7; TRBD2 matches 9 bases. The junction had 8 bases not matched to a gene; V was cut back by 4 bases and J by 1 base. Germline V CDR1 and CDR2: LGHDT, YNNKEL (reference sequence). The CDR3 length is 16 residues. CDR3 protein: CASSPSGGLASYEQYF. The CDR3 bases are TGTGCCAGCAGCCCTTCAGGGGGACTAGCTTCCTACGAGCAGTACTTC.

V and J are TRBV7-4 and TRBJ2-6; a weak D match, TRBD2 (5 bases). The V gene lost 5 bases and the J gene lost 0 bases, with 26 bases spanning the gap. Germline CDR1 is SGHVT and CDR2 is SQSDAQ. The CDR3 length is 21 residues. The CDR3 is CASSPPGSGSKIISGANVLTF. Here the CDR3 DNA reads TGTGCCAGCAGCCCCCCCGGCAGCGGCAGCAAGATTATCTCTGGGGCCAACGTCCTGACTTTC.

This clonotype was seen many times. The chain couples TRBV11-2 to TRBJ1-5; D unclear. CDR3 length: 13 amino acids. V was pared by 1 base and J by 5 bases, with 6 bases between. Germline assignment: CDR1 SGHAT and CDR2 FQNNGV. CDR3 nucleotide sequence: TGTGCCAGCAGCTTAGCTGGGCATCAGCCCCAGCATTTT. It encodes CASSLAGHQPQHF.

This clonotype appeared many times. The V gene is TRBV6-2 or TRBV6-3, the J gene TRBJ1-1; no clear D. V lost 2 bases and J lost 1, with 8 bases in between. Per the germline V gene, CDR1 is MNHEY and CDR2 is SVGEGT. The CDR3 covers 14 residues. The CDR3 loop reads CASSYPPRNTEAFF. The DNA of the CDR3 is TGTGCCAGCAGTTACCCCCCCAGGAACACTGAAGCTTTCTTT.

This clonotype was counted ten times or more. V usage is TRBV6-2 or TRBV6-3 and J usage is TRBJ2-7, with unresolved D. The V gene lost 1 base and the J gene lost 9 bases, with 31 bases spanning the gap. From germline, CDR1 is MNHEY and CDR2 SVGEGT. This CDR3 is built from 19 residues. The CDR3 sequence is CASSYYKSSMQAPLSGQYF. The CDR3 DNA follows: TGTGCCAGCAGTTACTATAAATCCTCCATGCAGGCCCCCCTTTCCGGGCAGTACTTC.

The rearrangement joins TRBV6-2 or TRBV6-3 to TRBJ2-7, with D unclear. From germline, CDR1 is MNHEY and CDR2 SVGEGT. The CDR3 consists of 13 residues. Trimming shortened V by 2 bases and J by 7 bases, and 12 bases separated the two germline ends. The CDR3 reads CASSYRSSWEQYF. CDR3 nucleotides: TGTGCCAGCAGTTACCGGTCTTCTTGGGAGCAGTACTTC.

This clonotype was detected many times. V and J are TRBV25-1 and TRBJ2-7, with a tentative D call TRBD1 (6 bases). V was clipped by 4 bases and J by 1 base, with 8 bases between them. Germline CDR1 MGHDK, CDR2 SYGVNS. The CDR3 runs 13 residues. The DNA for the CDR3 is TGTGCCAGCAGTGCAGGGGCGTCCTACGAGCAGTACTTC. Protein sequence: CASSAGASYEQYF.

Many counts were recorded for this clonotype. The V and J genes are TRBV7-9 and TRBJ1-5; D may be TRBD1 (5 bases). The CDR3 sequence is 13 residues long. V lost 5 bases and J 4 bases, leaving 9 bases between the germline ends. In germline, CDR1 is SEHNR, CDR2 FQNEAQ (reference sequence). CDR3 sequence: CASSEGINQPQHF. In DNA, the CDR3 is TGTGCCAGCAGCGAGGGGATAAATCAGCCCCAGCATTTT.

This clonotype was counted ten times or more. V and J are TRBV20-1 and TRBJ2-7; D possibly corresponds to TRBD2 (6 bases). Trimming took 3 bases from V and 7 from J, leaving 16 bases between them. Germline-derived CDR1 and CDR2 are DFQATT and SNEGSKA (reference sequence). This CDR3 region has 13 residues. Here the CDR3 reads CSARTRGPGEQYF. The CDR3 bases are TGCAGTGCTAGGACGCGGGGCCCTGGGGAGCAGTACTTC.

This clonotype was counted ten times or more. The chain carries TRBV5-4 and TRBJ2-7; no firm D call. The CDR3 spans 14 residues. Trimming removed 5 bases from V and 3 bases from J, with 15 bases in between. Germline CDR1 is SGHNT and CDR2 is YYREEE (reference sequence). This CDR3 reads CASSEDGYLYEQYF. The DNA for the CDR3 is TGTGCCAGCAGTGAGGACGGCTACCTCTACGAGCAGTACTTC.

By its share, this clonotype is medium-sized. V and J are TRBV6-2 or TRBV6-3 and TRBJ1-1, with D possibly matching TRBD1 (5 bases). CDR1 MNHEY and CDR2 SVGEGT come from the germline V gene. The CDR3 has 13 amino acids. V gave up 3 bases and J gave up 8 bases, with 13 bases separating them. CDR3 sequence reads: CASSYKDNREAFF. The CDR3 coding sequence is TGTGCCAGCAGTTATAAGGACAACAGGGAAGCTTTCTTT.

This clonotype was observed at least ten times. The V call is TRBV5-1, the J call TRBJ2-7; 11 bases are a match to TRBD2. This CDR3 region has 15 residues. The germline CDR1 and CDR2 sequences are SGHRS and YFSETQ. V lost 4 bases to trimming and J lost 6 bases; unmatched junction nucleotides: 9. CDR3 in amino acids: CASSPPTSGSREQYF. The CDR3 DNA reads as TGCGCCAGCAGCCCACCCACTAGCGGGAGTCGCGAGCAGTACTTC.

The chain couples TRBV7-2 to TRBJ1-1; D is unresolved. This CDR3 contains 14 residues. Trimming took off 4 bases at V and 1 base at J, with 10 bases between the two ends. Germline CDR1 and CDR2: SGHTA and FQGNSA. The CDR3 region has the DNA TGTGCCAGCAGCTCGTATTATGGGAACACTGAAGCTTTCTTT. Translated: CASSSYYGNTEAFF.

The sample holds many counts of this clonotype. The chain carries TRBV12-3 or TRBV12-4 and TRBJ2-7; TRBD2 matches at 7 bases. J was trimmed by 0 bases and V by 11 bases; bases with no gene match: 7. The CDR3 sequence is 13 residues long. CDR3 nucleotide sequence: TGTGCCCTCCGGCCGGGGGGCTCCTACGAGCAGTACTTC. This sequence encodes CALRPGGSYEQYF.

This clonotype was detected many times. The genes are TRBV12-3 or TRBV12-4 and TRBJ1-1; D gene uncertain. This CDR3 is 13 amino acids long. V was pared by 5 bases and J by 8 bases, with 15 bases between. CDR3 sequence: CASSRLGGAEAFF. The CDR3 DNA sequence: TGTGCCAGCAGTCGACTGGGTGGCGCGGAAGCTTTCTTT.

This clonotype was counted ten times or more. The chain uses TRBV6-2 or TRBV6-3 and TRBJ2-7, with D unresolved. Germline CDR1 MNHEY, CDR2 SVGEGT. The CDR3 has 15 amino acids. V was clipped by 5 bases and J by 2 bases, with 16 bases between them. The CDR3 loop is CASSALRGVTYEQYF. CDR3 DNA sequence: TGTGCCAGCAGTGCGCTTCGAGGCGTCACCTACGAGCAGTACTTC.

In its sample, this clonotype was seen many times. J is TRBJ2-7 and V is TRBV12-3 or TRBV12-4; D is perhaps TRBD1 (6 bases). The CDR3 runs 15 residues. V was shortened by 2 bases and J by 1 base, with 12 bases between the two germline ends. CDR3 nucleotide sequence: TGTGCCAGCAGTTTATACAGGGAACGGTCCTACGAGCAGTACTTC. Amino acids: CASSLYRERSYEQYF.

This clonotype has more than one count but fewer than ten. The V and J genes are TRBV7-6 and TRBJ2-2; 7 positions agree with TRBD2. The CDR3 is made up of 19 amino acids. Germline V CDR1 and CDR2: SGHVS, FNYEAQ. The CDR3 DNA reads as TGTGCTAGCGCCCAGACTAGCTTATTGGCCGGACACCCGATCGGGGAGCTGTTTTTT. Translating gives CASAQTSLLAGHPIGELFF.

The table lists this clonotype with many counts. The chain couples TRBV28 to TRBJ1-1; 7 nucleotides match TRBD1. Per the germline V gene, CDR1 is MDHEN and CDR2 is SYDVKM. This CDR3 contains 14 residues. Germline trimming cut 11 bases from V and 0 bases from J; bases unmatched to any gene: 9. CDR3 nucleotides: TGTGCCGCGTCAGGGGGGGCCTTGAACACTGAAGCTTTCTTT. Its translation is CAASGGALNTEAFF.